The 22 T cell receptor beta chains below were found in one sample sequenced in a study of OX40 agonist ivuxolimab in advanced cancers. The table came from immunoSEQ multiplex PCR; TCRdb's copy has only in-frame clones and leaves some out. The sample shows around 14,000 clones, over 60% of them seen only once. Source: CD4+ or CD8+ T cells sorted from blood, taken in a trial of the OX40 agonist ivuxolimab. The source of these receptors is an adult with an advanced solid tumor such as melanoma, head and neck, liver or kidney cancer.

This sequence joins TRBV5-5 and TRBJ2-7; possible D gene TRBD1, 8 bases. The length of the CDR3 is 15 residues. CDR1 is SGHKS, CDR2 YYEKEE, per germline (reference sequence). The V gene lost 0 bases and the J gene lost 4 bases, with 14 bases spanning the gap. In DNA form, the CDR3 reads TGTGCCAGCAGCTTGGATCCACAGGGGGGGTACGAGCAGTACTTC. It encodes CASSLDPQGGYEQYF. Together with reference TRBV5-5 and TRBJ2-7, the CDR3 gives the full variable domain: DAGVTQSPTHLIKTRGQQVTLRCSPISGHKSVSWYQQVLGQGPQFIFQYYEKEERGRGNFPDRFSARQFPNYSSELNVNALLLGDSALYLCASSLDPQGGYEQYFGPGTRLTVT.

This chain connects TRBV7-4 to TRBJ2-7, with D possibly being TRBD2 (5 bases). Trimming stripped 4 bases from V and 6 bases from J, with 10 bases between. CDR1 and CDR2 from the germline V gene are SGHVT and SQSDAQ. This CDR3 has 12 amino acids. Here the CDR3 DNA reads TGTGCCAGCAGCTACTCGGGAAGCGAGCAGTACTTC. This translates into CASSYSGSEQYF.

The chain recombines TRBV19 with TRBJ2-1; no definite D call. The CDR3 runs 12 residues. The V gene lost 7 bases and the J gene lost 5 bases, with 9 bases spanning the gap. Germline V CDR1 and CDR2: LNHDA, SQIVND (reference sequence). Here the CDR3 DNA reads TGTGCCAGTACCCAGGCTAACAATGAGCAGTTCTTC. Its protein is CASTQANNEQFF.

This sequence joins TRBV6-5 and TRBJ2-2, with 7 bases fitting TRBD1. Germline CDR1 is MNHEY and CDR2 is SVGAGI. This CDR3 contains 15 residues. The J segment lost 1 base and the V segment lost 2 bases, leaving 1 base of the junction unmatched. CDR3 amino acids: CASSYGQENTGELFF. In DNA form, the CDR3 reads TGTGCCAGCAGTTACGGACAGGAGAACACCGGGGAGCTGTTTTTT.

The CDR3 DNA is TGTGCCAGCAGCTTATCCGGGACCAGCTCCTACAATGAGCAGTTCTTC. It encodes CASSLSGTSSYNEQFF. This sequence joins TRBV7-2 and TRBJ2-1, with D possibly called TRBD1 or TRBD2 (5 bases each). Germline V lookup: CDR1 SGHTA, CDR2 FQGNSA. The V end was cut by 2 bases, the J end by 0 bases, with 11 bases between. This CDR3 spans 16 amino acids.

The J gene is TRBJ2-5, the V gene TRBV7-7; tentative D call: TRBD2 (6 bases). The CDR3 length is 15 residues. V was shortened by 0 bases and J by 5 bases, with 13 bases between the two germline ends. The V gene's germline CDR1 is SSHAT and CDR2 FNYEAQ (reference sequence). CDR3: CASSLAGGGLETQYF. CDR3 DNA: TGTGCCAGCAGCTTAGCGGGAGGAGGGCTGGAGACCCAGTACTTC.

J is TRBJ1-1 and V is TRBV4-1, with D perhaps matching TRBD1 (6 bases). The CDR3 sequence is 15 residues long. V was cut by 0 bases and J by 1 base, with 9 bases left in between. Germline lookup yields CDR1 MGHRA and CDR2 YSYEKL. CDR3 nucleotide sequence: TGCGCCAGCAGCCAAGATCGGGGACAGAACACTGAAGCTTTCTTT. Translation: CASSQDRGQNTEAFF.

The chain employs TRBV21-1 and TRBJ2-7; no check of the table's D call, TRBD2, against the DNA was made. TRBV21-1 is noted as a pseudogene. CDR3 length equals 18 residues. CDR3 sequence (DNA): TGTGCCAGCAGCAAAGCAACAGACGGGAGGGCCTTATCCTACGAGCAGTACTTC. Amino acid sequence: CASSKATDGRALSYEQYF.

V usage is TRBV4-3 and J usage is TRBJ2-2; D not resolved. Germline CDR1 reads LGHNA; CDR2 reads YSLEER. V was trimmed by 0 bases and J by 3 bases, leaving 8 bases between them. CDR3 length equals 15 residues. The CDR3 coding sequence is TGCGCCAGCAGCCAAGATTTACAGCACACCGGGGAGCTGTTTTTT. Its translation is CASSQDLQHTGELFF.

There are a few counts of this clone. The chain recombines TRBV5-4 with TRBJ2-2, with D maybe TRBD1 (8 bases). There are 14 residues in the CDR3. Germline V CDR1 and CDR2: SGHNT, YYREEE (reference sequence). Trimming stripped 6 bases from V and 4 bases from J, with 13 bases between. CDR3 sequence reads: CASTYRGGTGELFF. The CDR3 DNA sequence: TGTGCCAGCACCTACAGGGGGGGCACCGGGGAGCTGTTTTTT.

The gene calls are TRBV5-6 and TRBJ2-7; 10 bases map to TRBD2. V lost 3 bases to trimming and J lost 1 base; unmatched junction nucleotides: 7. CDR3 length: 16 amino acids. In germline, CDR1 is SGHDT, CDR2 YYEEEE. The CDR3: CASSWRLAGNSYEQYF. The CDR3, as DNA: TGTGCCAGCAGCTGGCGACTAGCGGGTAATTCCTACGAGCAGTACTTC.

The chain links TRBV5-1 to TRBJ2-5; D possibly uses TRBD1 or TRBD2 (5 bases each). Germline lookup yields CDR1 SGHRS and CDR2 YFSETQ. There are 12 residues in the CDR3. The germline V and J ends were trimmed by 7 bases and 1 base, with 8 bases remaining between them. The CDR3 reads CASGTLQETQYF. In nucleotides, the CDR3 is TGCGCCAGCGGGACCCTCCAAGAGACCCAGTACTTC.

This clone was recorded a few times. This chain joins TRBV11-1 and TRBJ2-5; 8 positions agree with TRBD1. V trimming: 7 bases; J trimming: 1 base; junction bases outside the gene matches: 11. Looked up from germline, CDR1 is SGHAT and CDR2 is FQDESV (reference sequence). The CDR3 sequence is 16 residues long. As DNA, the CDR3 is TGTGCCAGCAATCTAAGCCCCGGGACAGGCCAAGAGACCCAGTACTTC. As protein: CASNLSPGTGQETQYF.

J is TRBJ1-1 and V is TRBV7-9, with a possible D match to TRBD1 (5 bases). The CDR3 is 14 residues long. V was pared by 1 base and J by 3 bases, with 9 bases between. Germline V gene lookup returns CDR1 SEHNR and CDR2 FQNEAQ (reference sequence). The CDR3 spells CASSLVGGDTEAFF. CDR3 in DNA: TGTGCCAGCAGCTTAGTTGGGGGAGACACTGAAGCTTTCTTT.

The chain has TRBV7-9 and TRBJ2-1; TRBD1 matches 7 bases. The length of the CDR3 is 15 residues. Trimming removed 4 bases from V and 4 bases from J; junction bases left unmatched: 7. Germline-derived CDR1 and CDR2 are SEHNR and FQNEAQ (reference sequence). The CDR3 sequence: CASSSRDRLYNEQFF. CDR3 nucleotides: TGTGCCAGCAGCTCACGGGACAGATTATACAATGAGCAGTTCTTC.

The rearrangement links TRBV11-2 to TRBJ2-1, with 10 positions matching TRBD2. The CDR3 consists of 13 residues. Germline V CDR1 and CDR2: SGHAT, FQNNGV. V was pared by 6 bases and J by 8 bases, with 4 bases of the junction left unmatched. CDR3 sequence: CASRGLARHEQFF. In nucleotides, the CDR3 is TGTGCCAGCAGGGGACTAGCGAGGCATGAGCAGTTCTTC.

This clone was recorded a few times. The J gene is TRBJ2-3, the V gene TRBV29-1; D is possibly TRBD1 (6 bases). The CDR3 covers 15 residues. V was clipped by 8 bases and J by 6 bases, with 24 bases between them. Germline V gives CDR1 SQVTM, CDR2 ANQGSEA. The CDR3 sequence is CSFFLQGVKGDTQYF. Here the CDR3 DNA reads TGCAGCTTTTTTTTACAGGGCGTCAAGGGCGATACGCAGTATTTT.

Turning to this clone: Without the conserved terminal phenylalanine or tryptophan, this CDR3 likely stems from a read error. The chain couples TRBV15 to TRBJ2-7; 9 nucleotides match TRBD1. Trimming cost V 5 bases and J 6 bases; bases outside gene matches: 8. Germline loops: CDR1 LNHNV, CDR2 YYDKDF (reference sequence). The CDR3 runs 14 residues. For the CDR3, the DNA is TGTGCCACCAGCGGGGGACAGGGTTCGGGCGAGCAGTACCTC. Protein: CATSGGQGSGEQYL.

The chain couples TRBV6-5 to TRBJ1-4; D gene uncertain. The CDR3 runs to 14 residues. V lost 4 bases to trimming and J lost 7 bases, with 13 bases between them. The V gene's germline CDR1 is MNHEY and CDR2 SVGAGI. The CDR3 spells CASSSLGGLEKLFF. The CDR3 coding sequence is TGTGCCAGCAGTTCCCTGGGTGGGCTTGAAAAACTGTTTTTT.

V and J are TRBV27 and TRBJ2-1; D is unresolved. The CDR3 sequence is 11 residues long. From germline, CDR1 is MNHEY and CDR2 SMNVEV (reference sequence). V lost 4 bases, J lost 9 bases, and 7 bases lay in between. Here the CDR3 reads CASSWSSEQFF. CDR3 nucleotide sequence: TGTGCCAGCAGTTGGAGTAGTGAGCAGTTCTTC.

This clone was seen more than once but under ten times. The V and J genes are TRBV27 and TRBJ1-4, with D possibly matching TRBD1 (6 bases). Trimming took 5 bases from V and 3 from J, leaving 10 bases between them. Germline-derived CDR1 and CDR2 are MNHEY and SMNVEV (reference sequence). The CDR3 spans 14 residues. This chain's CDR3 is CASSIRTANEKLFF. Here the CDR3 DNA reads TGTGCCAGCAGTATTCGGACAGCTAATGAAAAACTGTTTTTT.

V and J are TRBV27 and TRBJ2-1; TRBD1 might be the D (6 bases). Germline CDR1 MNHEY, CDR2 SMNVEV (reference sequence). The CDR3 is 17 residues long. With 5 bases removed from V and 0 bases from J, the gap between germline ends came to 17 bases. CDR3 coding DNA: TGTGCCAGCAGTCCCCGGGACACCCAGAGCTCCTACAATGAGCAGTTCTTC. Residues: CASSPRDTQSSYNEQFF.